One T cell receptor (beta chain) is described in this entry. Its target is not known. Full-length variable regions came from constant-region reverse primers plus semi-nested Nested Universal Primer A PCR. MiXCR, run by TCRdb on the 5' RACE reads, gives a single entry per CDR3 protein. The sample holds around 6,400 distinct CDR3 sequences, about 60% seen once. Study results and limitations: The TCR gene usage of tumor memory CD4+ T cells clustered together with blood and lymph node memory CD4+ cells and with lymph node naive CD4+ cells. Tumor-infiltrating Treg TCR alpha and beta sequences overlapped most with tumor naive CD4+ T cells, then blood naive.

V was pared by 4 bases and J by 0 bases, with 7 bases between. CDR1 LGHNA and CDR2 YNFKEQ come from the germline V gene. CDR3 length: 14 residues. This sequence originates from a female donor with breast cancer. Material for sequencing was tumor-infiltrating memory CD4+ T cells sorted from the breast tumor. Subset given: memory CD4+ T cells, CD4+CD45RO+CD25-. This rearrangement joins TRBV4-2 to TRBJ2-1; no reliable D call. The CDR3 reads CASSPSNSYNEQFF. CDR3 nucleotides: TGTGCCAGCAGCCCTAGTAACTCCTACAATGAGCAGTTCTTC.